This T cell receptor (beta chain) was captured in a study of shared clonotypes between healthy human individuals. Study-level findings and limits: Memory subsets had estimated richness that was generally smaller than that of naive subsets.

With V trimmed by 5 bases and J by 4 bases, 16 bases remained unmatched. Germline V gene data show CDR1 as SQVTM and CDR2 as ANQGSEA. The CDR3 is 16 residues long. Genomic DNA of each subset was evenly split across several immunoSEQ plates. Sorted subsets were amplified in replicate PCRs using 200 to 250 ng DNA, about 30,000 T cell genomes. Some clones are missing from TCRdb's copy, which holds only in-frame ones; the method was immunoSEQ multiplex PCR. This table has some 320,000 clones, around 86% appearing once. Each donor was a Caucasian adult residing in Nashville, Tennessee. Concerning this clone itself: Its matching antigen is unknown.

The receptor was isolated from a man younger than 35 in good health. The chain couples TRBV29-1 to TRBJ1-2; 7 bases align to TRBD1. Specimen: memory CD8+ T cells sorted from blood. Regarding subset: CD45RO+ cells pooled with CCR7-negative TemRA cells. DNA for the CDR3: TGCAGCGTTTATCCCGACAGACAGGGAGGCTTCTATGGCTACACCTTC. It yields the protein CSVYPDRQGGFYGYTF.